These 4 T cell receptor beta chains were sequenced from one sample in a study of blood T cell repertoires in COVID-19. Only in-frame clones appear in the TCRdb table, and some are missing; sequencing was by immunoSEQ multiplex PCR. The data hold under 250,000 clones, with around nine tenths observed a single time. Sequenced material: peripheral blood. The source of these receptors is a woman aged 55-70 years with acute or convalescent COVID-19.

The chain's CDR3 is CASSPHRGRDEKLFF. In nucleotides, the CDR3 is TGTGCCAGCAGTCCACACAGGGGGCGCGATGAAAAACTGTTTTTT. This rearrangement joins TRBV2 to TRBJ1-4; 9 bases align to TRBD1. The CDR3 spans 15 residues. V gave up 5 bases and J gave up 6 bases; unmatched junction bases: 7. Per the germline V gene, CDR1 is SNHLY and CDR2 is FYNNEI.

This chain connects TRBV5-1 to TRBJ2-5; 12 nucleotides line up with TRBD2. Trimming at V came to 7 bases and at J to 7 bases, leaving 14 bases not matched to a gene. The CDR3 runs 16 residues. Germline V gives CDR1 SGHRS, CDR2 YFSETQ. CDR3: CASATSSGGARGTQYF. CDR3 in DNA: TGCGCCAGCGCCACCTCTAGCGGGGGGGCTCGCGGGACCCAGTACTTC. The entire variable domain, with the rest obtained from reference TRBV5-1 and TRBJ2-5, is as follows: KAGVTQTPRYLIKTRGQQVTLSCSPISGHRSVSWYQQTPGQGLQFLFEYFSETQRNKGNFPGRFSGRQFSNSRSEMNVSTLELGDSALYLCASATSSGGARGTQYFGPGTRLLVL.

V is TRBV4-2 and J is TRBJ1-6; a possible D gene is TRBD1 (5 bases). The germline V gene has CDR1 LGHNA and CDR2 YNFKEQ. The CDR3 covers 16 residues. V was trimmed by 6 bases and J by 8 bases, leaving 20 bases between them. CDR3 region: CASRNSPVQGHSPLHF. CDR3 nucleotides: TGTGCCAGCAGAAACTCCCCGGTCCAGGGCCATTCACCCCTCCACTTT.

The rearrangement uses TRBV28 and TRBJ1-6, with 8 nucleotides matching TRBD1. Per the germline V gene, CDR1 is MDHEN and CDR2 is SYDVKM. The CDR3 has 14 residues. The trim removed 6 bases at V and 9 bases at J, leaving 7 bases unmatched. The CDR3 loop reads CASRPGTGVSPLHF. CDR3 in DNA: TGTGCCAGCAGACCAGGGACAGGCGTTTCACCCCTCCACTTT. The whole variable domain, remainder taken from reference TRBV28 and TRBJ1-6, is DVKVTQSSRYLVKRTGEKVFLECVQDMDHENMFWYRQDPGLGLRLIYFSYDVKMKEKGDIPEGYSVSREKKERFSLILESASTNQTSMYLCASRPGTGVSPLHFGNGTRLTVT.